Listed below are T cell receptor beta chains from one sample, sequenced in a study of blood T cell repertoires in COVID-19. The protocol was immunoSEQ multiplex PCR, while the TCRdb copy is restricted to in-frame clones and leaves out a portion. The table includes 29,000 or so clones, roughly 87% detected once. The source material was peripheral blood. The receptors come from a human donor in a cohort sampled during active COVID-19. CDR3s include the opening cysteine and the closing phenylalanine or tryptophan. Rows give clone size only sometimes, using once, few, many, or a class for an expanded clone.

size | V | CDR3
. | TRBV3-1/TRBV3-2 | CASRFTGSTEAFF
once | TRBV18 | CASSPTRTANSYEQYF
. | TRBV4-3 | CASSQGTRSSDTQYF
. | TRBV11-3 | CASSFARDRLFF
. | TRBV15 | CATSPYTIREGAFF
. | TRBV6-2/TRBV6-3 | CASSPGQITPLHF
. | TRBV12-3/TRBV12-4 | CASSFNSVGEAFF
. | TRBV19 | CASGGLLANTEAFF
. | TRBV12-2 | CASRCPRLTLSNRNYEQYF
. | TRBV12-3/TRBV12-4 | CASSITSNYGYTF
. | TRBV19 | CASSQGTGGSLSNQPQHF
. | TRBV4-3 | CASSQDKGAGDSPLHF
. | TRBV9 | CASSGTSGGAYEQFF
. | TRBV21-1 | CASPVDSIYEQCIYEQYF
. | TRBV2 | CASSSGQKSSYNSPLHF
medium-sized | TRBV9 | CASSVGTVDLYGYTF
. | TRBV7-2 | CASSPTHSGNTIYF
. | TRBV28 | CASRQGASGVTDTQYF
. | TRBV19 | CASSTGTGFSGNTIYF
. | TRBV6-2/TRBV6-3 | CASSRRQLEETQYF
. | TRBV7-2 | CASSWAGEQFF
. | TRBV7-6 | CASSRSGGAGETQYF
. | TRBV7-8 | CASSLASSGELFF
few | TRBV5-1 | CASSLESGVGTGELFF
. | TRBV28 | CASSSGQGALYEQYF
. | TRBV6-6 | CASSHSGGPDTQYF
. | TRBV11-2 | CASSLSGGTYGYTF
once | TRBV5-5 | CASSLPLGGETQYF
. | TRBV19 | CASSSSGTTDTQYF
. | TRBV30 | CAWSRNYGYTF
few | TRBV19 | CASILGSGALNTGELFF
. | TRBV4-1 | CASSQDPLGSGANVLTF
. | TRBV19 | CASSLEPGLVPYEQYF
. | TRBV9 | CASSVGHTDTQYF
. | TRBV6-5 | CASSLKRGPHNEQFF
. | TRBV28 | CASMGRITDTQYF
. | TRBV13 | CASSLGRGYEQYF
once | TRBV4-2 | CASSLQGSNEKLFF
. | TRBV4-2 | CASSQGGLSSNQPQHF
. | TRBV6-2/TRBV6-3 | CASNPGTGRLEQYF
. | TRBV4-3 | CASSQEATSGEDNEQFF
. | TRBV11-2 | CASSPDRDRGGYTF
. | TRBV4-3 | CASSQDLGLLEFTDTQYF
. | TRBV4-3 | CASSPGLGLDYTF
. | TRBV5-5 | CASSWGQFNEKLFF
. | TRBV28 | CASSLRGAGELFF
once | TRBV4-1 | CASSQVQGATYEQYF
. | TRBV5-6 | CASSPGQGVYYDEQFF
. | TRBV5-1 | CASSLEAGRRPQHF
. | TRBV4-2 | CASSQARGGENTGELFF
. | TRBV7-2 | CASSLRSDSYNEQFF
. | TRBV11-3 | CASSLGSGGEQYF